The sequence of this TCR beta chain was determined in a study of blood T cells in healthy people across ages. With a J-beta primer mix and a sample-barcoded 5' primer, a second PCR ran roughly 6 to 12 cycles. A single record per CDR3 protein comes from TCRdb applying MiXCR to the 5' RACE reads. The table shows some 760,000 distinct CDR3 sequences, with approximately 25% occurring only once. V was pared by 5 bases and J by 5 bases, with 8 bases of the junction left unmatched. This CDR3 is built from 14 residues. In germline, CDR1 is MNHEY, CDR2 SVGAGI. These data also formed part of another study, on T cells of mothers and their children.

This sequence joins TRBV6-5 and TRBJ2-7, with TRBD1 matching over 8 bases. Sequencing was carried out using blood. This clonotype originated in a boy between 5 and 17 years old in good health. The CDR3 here is CASSLQGERHEQYF. The CDR3 DNA reads as TGTGCCAGCAGTCTACAGGGGGAGCGCCACGAGCAGTACTTC.